This record covers a single TCR beta chain. These data belong to a study of T cell changes during pregnancy in multiple sclerosis. This table comes from immunoSEQ multiplex PCR, and its TCRdb copy is limited to in-frame clones, with some not included. The data contain 45,000 or so clones, more than 85% of them seen just once; the ten biggest clones take up roughly 9%. This TCR derives from a female donor with multiple sclerosis, enrolled in a pregnancy study. The sample was CD8+ T cells from peripheral blood mononuclear cells, taken after pregnancy.

The CDR3 is CASSFGQGFRYPLHF. Here the CDR3 DNA reads TGTGCCAGCAGTTTTGGACAGGGTTTCCGTTACCCCCTCCACTTT. This chain links TRBV6-5 with TRBJ1-6, with 8 bases matching TRBD1. The CDR3 length is 15 residues. V trimming: 4 bases; J trimming: 13 bases; junction bases outside the gene matches: 12. Per germline, CDR1 MNHEY and CDR2 SVGAGI.